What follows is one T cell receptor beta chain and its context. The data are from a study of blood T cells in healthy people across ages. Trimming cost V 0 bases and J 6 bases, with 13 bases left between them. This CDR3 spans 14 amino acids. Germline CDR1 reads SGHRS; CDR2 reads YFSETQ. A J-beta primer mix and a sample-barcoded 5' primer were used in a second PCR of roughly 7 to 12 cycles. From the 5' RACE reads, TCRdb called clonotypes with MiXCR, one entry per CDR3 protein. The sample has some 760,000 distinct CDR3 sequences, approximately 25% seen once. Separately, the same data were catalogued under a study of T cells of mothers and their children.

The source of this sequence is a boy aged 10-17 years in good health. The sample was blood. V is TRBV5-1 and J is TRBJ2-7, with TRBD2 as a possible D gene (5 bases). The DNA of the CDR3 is TGCGCCAGCAGCTTGGGGGGTAGCGCACCCGAGCAGTACTTC. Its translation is CASSLGGSAPEQYF. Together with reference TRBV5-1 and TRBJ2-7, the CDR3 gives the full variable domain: KAGVTQTPRYLIKTRGQQVTLSCSPISGHRSVSWYQQTPGQGLQFLFEYFSETQRNKGNFPGRFSGRQFSNSRSEMNVSTLELGDSALYLCASSLGGSAPEQYFGPGTRLTVT.